Listed here are 18 T cell receptor beta chains from one sample, sequenced in a study of blood T cell repertoires in COVID-19. Produced via immunoSEQ multiplex PCR; TCRdb's table is partial and in-frame only. The table includes 220,000 or so clones, 65% to 85% detected once. Sequenced material: PBMCs or T cells enriched from blood (not recorded which). Every receptor here comes from a woman aged 60 to 75 who had recovered from COVID-19.

The rearrangement uses TRBV27 and TRBJ1-5; TRBD1 is a possible D gene (5 bases). In germline, CDR1 is MNHEY, CDR2 SMNVEV (reference sequence). V shed 5 bases and J shed 6 bases, with 11 bases lying between them. There are 13 residues in the CDR3. The CDR3 DNA reads TGTGCCAGCAGTACGGCCGGGGGTCAGCCCCAGCATTTT. Translated, it gives CASSTAGGQPQHF.

The V gene is TRBV10-2, the J gene TRBJ2-7, with 7 bases identical to TRBD1. Losses at the gene ends were 3 bases for V and 4 bases for J; bases not matched to a gene: 6. The CDR3 contains 14 residues. The germline gives CDR1 WSHSY, CDR2 SAAADI. CDR3 amino acids: CASSDGTVYYEQYF. CDR3 bases: TGCGCCAGCAGTGATGGGACAGTTTATTACGAGCAGTACTTC.

The V and J genes are TRBV10-3 and TRBJ2-7, with 11 nucleotides matching TRBD2. J lost 6 bases, V lost 2 bases, and 12 bases had no gene match. This CDR3 comprises 17 residues. Per the germline V gene, CDR1 is ENHRY and CDR2 is SYGVKD. DNA of the CDR3: TGTGCCATCAGTGAGGCAATAGCGGGGGGGCCTTGGGCCGAGCAGTACTTC. Protein: CAISEAIAGGPWAEQYF.

The chain joins TRBV7-2 to TRBJ2-5, with 7 positions matching TRBD1. The CDR3 is 14 amino acids. The germline gives CDR1 SGHTA, CDR2 FQGNSA. The junction had 6 bases not matched to a gene; V was cut back by 6 bases and J by 2 bases. CDR3 bases: TGTGCCAGCAGTGCAGGGGGATGGCAAGAGACCCAGTACTTC. Translating it yields CASSAGGWQETQYF.

Written as DNA, the CDR3 is TGTGCCAGCAGCCCCGGGTCGAACACCGGGGAGCTGTTTTTT. This codes for CASSPGSNTGELFF. This chain uses TRBV11-3 with TRBJ2-2; D unclear. The germline V and J ends were trimmed by 5 bases and 0 bases, with 7 bases remaining between them. The CDR3 has 14 amino acids. CDR1 SGHNT and CDR2 YENEEA come from the germline V gene.

The rearrangement joins TRBV5-1 to TRBJ1-4, with D possibly TRBD1 on 5 matching bases. This CDR3 region has 13 residues. Trimming removed 1 base at V and 6 bases at J, with 7 bases between. Per the germline V gene, CDR1 is SGHRS and CDR2 is YFSETQ. The CDR3 is CASSLRGDEKLFF. CDR3 DNA: TGCGCCAGCAGCTTGCGGGGGGATGAAAAACTGTTTTTT. The whole variable domain, remainder taken from reference TRBV5-1 and TRBJ1-4, is KAGVTQTPRYLIKTRGQQVTLSCSPISGHRSVSWYQQTPGQGLQFLFEYFSETQRNKGNFPGRFSGRQFSNSRSEMNVSTLELGDSALYLCASSLRGDEKLFFGSGTQLSVL.

The chain recombines TRBV5-6 with TRBJ1-2; D uncertain. Trimming removed 4 bases at V and 1 base at J, with 8 bases between. The length of the CDR3 is 13 residues. Germline CDR1 SGHDT, CDR2 YYEEEE. This CDR3 is CASSRLINYGYTF. In DNA form, the CDR3 reads TGTGCCAGCAGCCGACTCATTAACTATGGCTACACCTTC.

The rearrangement uses TRBV5-1 and TRBJ1-6; TRBD1 is a possible D gene (5 bases). V was trimmed by 5 bases and J by 9 bases, leaving 18 bases between them. Germline V gives CDR1 SGHRS, CDR2 YFSETQ. This CDR3 region has 15 residues. The CDR3 is CASSPQGLYGSPLHF. In DNA, the CDR3 is TGCGCCAGCAGTCCCCAGGGCTTATACGGTTCACCCCTCCACTTT.

This chain connects TRBV23-1 to TRBJ2-3, with 7 positions matching TRBD1. TRBV23-1 is treated as an ORF (open reading frame) with a function not yet certain. The J segment lost 0 bases and the V segment lost 6 bases, leaving 6 bases of the junction unmatched. This CDR3 region has 15 residues. CDR3 coding DNA: TGCGCCAGCAGGGGACAGACTTATAGCACAGATACGCAGTATTTT. Translation gives CASRGQTYSTDTQYF.

V is TRBV7-2 and J is TRBJ2-2, with D perhaps matching TRBD2 (5 bases). CDR1 is SGHTA and CDR2 is FQGNSA in the germline V gene. With 0 bases removed from V and 6 bases from J, the gap between germline ends came to 14 bases. The CDR3 sequence is 16 residues long. The CDR3 coding sequence is TGTGCCAGCAGCTTAGCGCCGGGATGGGATCCCGGGGAGCTGTTTTTT. Protein sequence: CASSLAPGWDPGELFF.

This clone was seen more than once but under ten times. The rearrangement links TRBV6-5 to TRBJ1-1; TRBD1 matches 7 bases. The germline gives CDR1 MNHEY, CDR2 SVGAGI. CDR3 length: 15 residues. The V segment lost 4 bases and the J segment 10 bases; nucleotides outside the gene matches: 15. Here the CDR3 DNA reads TGTGCCAGCAGTTCTGCCCAGACAGGGAATATAGTAGCTTTCTTT. It yields the protein CASSSAQTGNIVAFF.

The chain has TRBV5-4 and TRBJ2-3, with 7 bases that match TRBD2. The V gene end was trimmed by 4 bases and the J gene end by 4 bases; junction bases not matched to a gene: 12. This CDR3 is built from 16 residues. Looked up from germline, CDR1 is SGHNT and CDR2 is YYREEE (reference sequence). The CDR3 DNA reads TGTGCCAGCAGCATTAGGGCAGGAGGGAGGGCAGATACGCAGTATTTT. It translates to CASSIRAGGRADTQYF. Drawing the rest from reference TRBV5-4 and TRBJ2-3, the complete variable domain is ETGVTQSPTHLIKTRGQQVTLRCSSQSGHNTVSWYQQALGQGPQFIFQYYREEENGRGNFPPRFSGLQFPNYSSELNVNALELDDSALYLCASSIRAGGRADTQYFGPGTRLTVL.

This clone was counted a single time. The chain links TRBV12-3 or TRBV12-4 to TRBJ2-3, with D perhaps TRBD2 (5 bases). There are 12 residues in the CDR3. The ends were cut back, 7 bases at V and 5 bases at J, with 10 bases in the middle. The CDR3 DNA reads TGTGCCAGCACCCTAGCCCAAGATACGCAGTATTTT. Translated, it gives CASTLAQDTQYF.

The chain uses TRBV28 and TRBJ2-3, with 9 bases matching TRBD2. This CDR3 comprises 17 residues. CDR1 and CDR2 from the germline V gene are MDHEN and SYDVKM. V shed 7 bases, J shed 0 bases, and the junction held 11 bases outside the gene matches. CDR3 in DNA: TGTGCCAGCAACCGCCTACCAGCGGGAGGTAGCACAGATACGCAGTATTTT. It is translated as CASNRLPAGGSTDTQYF. Combining the CDR3 with reference TRBV28 and TRBJ2-3 gives the whole variable domain DVKVTQSSRYLVKRTGEKVFLECVQDMDHENMFWYRQDPGLGLRLIYFSYDVKMKEKGDIPEGYSVSREKKERFSLILESASTNQTSMYLCASNRLPAGGSTDTQYFGPGTRLTVL.

This clone was counted at least ten times. The genes are TRBV18 and TRBJ2-7, with 9 bases fitting TRBD1. Trimming removed 6 bases from V and 3 bases from J; junction bases left unmatched: 6. CDR1 KGHSH and CDR2 LQKENI come from the germline V gene. The CDR3 sequence is 14 residues long. As DNA, the CDR3 is TGTGCCAGCTCCGTCCAGGGACAGGGCTACGAGCAGTACTTC. As protein: CASSVQGQGYEQYF.

The gene calls are TRBV7-8 and TRBJ2-1; no reliable D call. The CDR3 has 15 amino acids. V lost 2 bases to trimming and J lost 3 bases, with 11 bases between them. Germline V gene sequence: CDR1 SGHVS, CDR2 FQNEAQ. The CDR3 sequence is CASSLSNLNYNEQFF. The CDR3 DNA sequence: TGTGCCAGCAGCTTATCTAATCTAAACTACAATGAGCAGTTCTTC.

V and J are TRBV2 and TRBJ2-3; TRBD2 matches 9 bases. V shed 2 bases, J shed 2 bases, and the junction held 8 bases outside the gene matches. The CDR3 is made up of 17 amino acids. Germline V CDR1 and CDR2: SNHLY, FYNNEI. CDR3 region: CASSERESGRPTDTQYF. The CDR3 nucleotides read TGTGCCAGCAGTGAACGGGAGAGCGGGAGGCCCACAGATACGCAGTATTTT. Based on the CDR3 plus reference TRBV2 and TRBJ2-3, the full variable domain is EPEVTQTPSHQVTQMGQEVILRCVPISNHLYFYWYRQILGQKVEFLVSFYNNEISEKSEIFDDQFSVERPDGSNFTLKIRSTKLEDSAMYFCASSERESGRPTDTQYFGPGTRLTVL.

CDR3 in amino acids: CASSLGLAGEETQYF. CDR3 nucleotide sequence: TGTGCCAGCAGCCTCGGACTAGCGGGAGAAGAGACCCAGTACTTC. V gene TRBV4-2 combines with J gene TRBJ2-5; 13 bases line up with TRBD2. CDR3 length: 15 residues. The germline gives CDR1 LGHNA, CDR2 YNFKEQ. J gave up 3 bases and V 4 bases, and 2 bases lay outside the gene matches.